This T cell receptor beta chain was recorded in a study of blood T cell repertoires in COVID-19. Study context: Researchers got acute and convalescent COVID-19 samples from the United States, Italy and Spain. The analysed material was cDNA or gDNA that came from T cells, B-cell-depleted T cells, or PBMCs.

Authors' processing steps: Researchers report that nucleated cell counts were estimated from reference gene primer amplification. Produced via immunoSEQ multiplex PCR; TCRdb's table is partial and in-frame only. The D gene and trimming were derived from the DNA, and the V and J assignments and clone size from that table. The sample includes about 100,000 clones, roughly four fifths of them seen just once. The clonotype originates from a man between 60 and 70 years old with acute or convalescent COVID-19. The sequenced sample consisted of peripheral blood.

CDR3 bases: TGTGCCAGCAGCCCCACAGGTCAAATGAACACTGAAGCTTTCTTT. Protein: CASSPTGQMNTEAFF. The chain carries TRBV6-5 and TRBJ1-1; D might be TRBD1 (5 bases). From germline, CDR1 is MNHEY and CDR2 SVGAGI. V was trimmed by 6 bases and J by 0 bases, leaving 14 bases between them. The CDR3 is made up of 15 amino acids.